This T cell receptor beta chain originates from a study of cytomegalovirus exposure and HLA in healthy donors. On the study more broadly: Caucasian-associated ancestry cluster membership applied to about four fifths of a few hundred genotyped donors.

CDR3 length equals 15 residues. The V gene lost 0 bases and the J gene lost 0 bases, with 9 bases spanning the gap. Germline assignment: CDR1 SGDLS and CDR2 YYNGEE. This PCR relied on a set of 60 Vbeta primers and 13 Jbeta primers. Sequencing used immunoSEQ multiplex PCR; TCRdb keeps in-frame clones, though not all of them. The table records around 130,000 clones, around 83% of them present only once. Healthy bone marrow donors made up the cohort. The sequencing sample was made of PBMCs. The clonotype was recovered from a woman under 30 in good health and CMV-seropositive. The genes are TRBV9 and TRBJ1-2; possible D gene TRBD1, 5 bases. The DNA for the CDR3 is TGTGCCAGCAGCGTAGCATCAGGGCCTAACTATGGCTACACCTTC. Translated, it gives CASSVASGPNYGYTF.